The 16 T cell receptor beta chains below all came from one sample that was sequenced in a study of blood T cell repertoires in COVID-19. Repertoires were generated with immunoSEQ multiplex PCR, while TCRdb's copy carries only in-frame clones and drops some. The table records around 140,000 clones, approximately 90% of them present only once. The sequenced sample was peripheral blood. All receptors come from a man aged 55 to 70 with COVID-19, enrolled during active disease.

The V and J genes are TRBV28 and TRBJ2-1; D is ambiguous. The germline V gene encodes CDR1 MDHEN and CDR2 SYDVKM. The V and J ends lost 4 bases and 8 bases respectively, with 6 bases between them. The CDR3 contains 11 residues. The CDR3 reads CASSSRDEQFF. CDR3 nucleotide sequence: TGTGCCAGCAGTTCCCGGGATGAGCAGTTCTTC.

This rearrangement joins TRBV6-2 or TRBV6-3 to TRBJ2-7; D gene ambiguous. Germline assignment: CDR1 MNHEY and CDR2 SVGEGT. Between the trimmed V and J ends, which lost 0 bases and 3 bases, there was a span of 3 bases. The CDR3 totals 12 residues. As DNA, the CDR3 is TGTGCCAGCAGTTACTCTAGCTACGAGCAGTACTTC. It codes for CASSYSSYEQYF.

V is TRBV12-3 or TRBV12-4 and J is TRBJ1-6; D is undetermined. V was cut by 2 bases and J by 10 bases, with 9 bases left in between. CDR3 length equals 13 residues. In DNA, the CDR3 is TGTGCCAGCAGTTTACTCGGGGAATCACCCCTCCACTTT. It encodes CASSLLGESPLHF.

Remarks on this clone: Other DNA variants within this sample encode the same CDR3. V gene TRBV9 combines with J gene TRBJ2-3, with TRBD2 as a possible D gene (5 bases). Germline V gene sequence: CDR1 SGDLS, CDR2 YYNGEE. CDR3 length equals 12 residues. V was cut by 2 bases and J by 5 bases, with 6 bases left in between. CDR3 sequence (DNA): TGTGCCAGCAGCGTGGGAGAAGATACGCAGTATTTT. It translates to CASSVGEDTQYF.

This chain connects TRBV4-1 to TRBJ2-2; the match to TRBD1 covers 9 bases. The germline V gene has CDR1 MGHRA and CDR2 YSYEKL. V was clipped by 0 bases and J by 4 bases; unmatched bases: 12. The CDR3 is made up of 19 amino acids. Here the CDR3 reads CASSQDGPLQGAVTGELFF. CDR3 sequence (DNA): TGCGCCAGCAGCCAAGATGGGCCCCTACAGGGGGCGGTCACCGGGGAGCTGTTTTTT.

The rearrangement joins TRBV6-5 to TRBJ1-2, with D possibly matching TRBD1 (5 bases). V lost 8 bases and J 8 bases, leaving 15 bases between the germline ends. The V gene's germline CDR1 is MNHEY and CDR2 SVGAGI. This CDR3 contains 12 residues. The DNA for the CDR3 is TGTGCCAGCGCGGTGGGGGGTTACGGCTACACCTTC. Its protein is CASAVGGYGYTF.

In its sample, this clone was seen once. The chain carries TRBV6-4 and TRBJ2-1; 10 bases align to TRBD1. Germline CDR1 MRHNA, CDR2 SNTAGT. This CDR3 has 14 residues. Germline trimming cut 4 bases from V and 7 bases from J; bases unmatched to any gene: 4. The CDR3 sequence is CASSVLGQGNEQFF. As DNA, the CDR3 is TGTGCCAGCAGTGTCCTGGGACAGGGGAATGAGCAGTTCTTC.

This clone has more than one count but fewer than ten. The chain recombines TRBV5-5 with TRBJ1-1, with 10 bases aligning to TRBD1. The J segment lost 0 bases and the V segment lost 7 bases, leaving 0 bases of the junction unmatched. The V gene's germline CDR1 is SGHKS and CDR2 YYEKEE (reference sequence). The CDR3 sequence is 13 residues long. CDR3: CASGTGVNTEAFF. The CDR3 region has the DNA TGTGCCAGCGGGACAGGGGTGAACACTGAAGCTTTCTTT.

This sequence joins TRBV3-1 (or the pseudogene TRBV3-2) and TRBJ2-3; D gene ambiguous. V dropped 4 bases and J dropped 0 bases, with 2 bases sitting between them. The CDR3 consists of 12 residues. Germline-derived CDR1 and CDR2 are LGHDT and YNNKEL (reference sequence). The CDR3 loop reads CASSPSTDTQYF. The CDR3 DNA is TGTGCCAGCAGCCCTAGCACAGATACGCAGTATTTT.

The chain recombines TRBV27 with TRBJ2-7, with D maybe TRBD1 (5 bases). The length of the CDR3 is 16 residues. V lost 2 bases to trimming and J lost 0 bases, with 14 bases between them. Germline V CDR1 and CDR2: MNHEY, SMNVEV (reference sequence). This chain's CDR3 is CASSLRLQGTSYEQYF. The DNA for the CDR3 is TGTGCCAGCAGTTTACGTCTTCAGGGAACCTCCTACGAGCAGTACTTC.

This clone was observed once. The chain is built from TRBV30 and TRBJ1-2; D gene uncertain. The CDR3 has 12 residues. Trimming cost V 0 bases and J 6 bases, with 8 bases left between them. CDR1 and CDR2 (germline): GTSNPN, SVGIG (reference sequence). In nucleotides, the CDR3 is TGTGCCTGGAGTGTAAGTCAGAATGGCTACACCTTC. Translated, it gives CAWSVSQNGYTF.

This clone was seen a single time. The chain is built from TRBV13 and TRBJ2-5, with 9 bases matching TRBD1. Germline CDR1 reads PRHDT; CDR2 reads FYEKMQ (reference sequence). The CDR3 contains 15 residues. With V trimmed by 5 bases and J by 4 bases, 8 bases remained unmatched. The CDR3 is CASSNRDRVGETQYF. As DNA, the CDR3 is TGTGCCAGCAGCAATAGGGACAGGGTGGGAGAGACCCAGTACTTC.

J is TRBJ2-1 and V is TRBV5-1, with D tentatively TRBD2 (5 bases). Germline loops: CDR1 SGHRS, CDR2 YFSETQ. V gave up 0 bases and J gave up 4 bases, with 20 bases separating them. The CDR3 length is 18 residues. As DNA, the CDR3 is TGCGCCAGCAGCTTGGGTGGTATCGGACTCGGGCAATACAATGAGCAGTTCTTC. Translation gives CASSLGGIGLGQYNEQFF.

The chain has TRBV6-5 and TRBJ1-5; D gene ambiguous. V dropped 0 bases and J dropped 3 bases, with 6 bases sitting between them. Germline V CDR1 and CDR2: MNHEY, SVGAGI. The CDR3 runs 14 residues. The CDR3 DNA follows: TGTGCCAGCAGTTACTCCTTCCCCAATCAGCCCCAGCATTTT. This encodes CASSYSFPNQPQHF.

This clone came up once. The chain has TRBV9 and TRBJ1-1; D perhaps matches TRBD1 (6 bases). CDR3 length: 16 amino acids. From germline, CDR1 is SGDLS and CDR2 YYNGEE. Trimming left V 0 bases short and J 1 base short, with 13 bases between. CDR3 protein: CASSVAETGPNTEAFF. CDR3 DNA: TGTGCCAGCAGCGTAGCTGAAACAGGGCCGAACACTGAAGCTTTCTTT.

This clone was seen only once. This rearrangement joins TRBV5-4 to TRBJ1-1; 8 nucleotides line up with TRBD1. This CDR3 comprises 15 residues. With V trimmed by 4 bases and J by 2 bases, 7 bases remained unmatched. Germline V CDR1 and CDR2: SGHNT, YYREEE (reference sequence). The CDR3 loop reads CASSPRTGINTEAFF. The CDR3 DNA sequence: TGTGCCAGCAGCCCCCGGACAGGGATAAACACTGAAGCTTTCTTT. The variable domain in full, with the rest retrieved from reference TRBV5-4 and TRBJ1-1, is ETGVTQSPTHLIKTRGQQVTLRCSSQSGHNTVSWYQQALGQGPQFIFQYYREEENGRGNFPPRFSGLQFPNYSSELNVNALELDDSALYLCASSPRTGINTEAFFGQGTRLTVV.